A single sample is the source of the 21 T cell receptor beta chains below, sequenced in a study of cytomegalovirus exposure and HLA in healthy donors. The primer mix had 60 Vbeta and 13 Jbeta primers. Only in-frame clones appear in the TCRdb table, and some are missing; sequencing was by immunoSEQ multiplex PCR. The repertoire has approximately 150,000 clones, approximately 80% of them found once; the top ten carry about 5%. Sequencing used PBMCs. Every receptor here comes from a man aged 35 to 55 in good health and CMV-seronegative.

This clone has only one observation. The chain recombines TRBV18 with TRBJ1-4; 8 nucleotides align to TRBD1. The CDR3 consists of 16 residues. The germline V gene has CDR1 KGHSH and CDR2 LQKENI. Trimming removed 5 bases from V and 8 bases from J; junction bases left unmatched: 13. CDR3 in amino acids: CASSGDRMVYREKLFF. The CDR3 coding sequence is TGTGCCAGCTCAGGGGACAGGATGGTCTACCGCGAAAAACTGTTTTTT.

This clone was detected a few times. V is TRBV2 and J is TRBJ1-1; 7 bases map to TRBD1. Germline CDR1 SNHLY, CDR2 FYNNEI. The V and J ends lost 6 bases and 1 base, in that order; junction bases with no gene match: 8. The CDR3 runs 15 residues. Written as DNA, the CDR3 is TGTGCCAGCAGAGACTCAGGGGGTGCGAACACTGAAGCTTTCTTT. Amino acids: CASRDSGGANTEAFF. The complete variable domain, with remaining parts taken from reference TRBV2 and TRBJ1-1, reads EPEVTQTPSHQVTQMGQEVILRCVPISNHLYFYWYRQILGQKVEFLVSFYNNEISEKSEIFDDQFSVERPDGSNFTLKIRSTKLEDSAMYFCASRDSGGANTEAFFGQGTRLTVV.

A few counts support this clone. The CDR3 loop reads CASRIGQGGTNEKLFF. The CDR3 region has the DNA TGTGCCAGCAGGATAGGACAGGGCGGCACTAATGAAAAACTGTTTTTT. The chain combines TRBV28 with TRBJ1-4; 8 nucleotides align to TRBD1. Losses at the gene ends were 6 bases for V and 2 bases for J; bases not matched to a gene: 8. The CDR3 spans 16 residues. The germline gives CDR1 MDHEN, CDR2 SYDVKM.

This chain uses TRBV6-5 with TRBJ2-1; D is perhaps TRBD1 (5 bases). V was cut by 2 bases and J by 8 bases, with 16 bases left in between. Per germline, CDR1 MNHEY and CDR2 SVGAGI. The CDR3 is 15 amino acids. The CDR3 loop reads CASSYLPPGIDEQFF. CDR3 DNA: TGTGCCAGCAGTTACCTCCCTCCAGGGATCGATGAGCAGTTCTTC.

The chain links TRBV10-2 to TRBJ1-4, with D tentatively TRBD1 (6 bases). Trimming stripped 10 bases from V and 3 bases from J, with 12 bases between. The CDR3 spans 13 residues. The germline CDR1 and CDR2 sequences are WSHSY and SAAADI. DNA for the CDR3: TGCGCCATTCGGGGGGGGCCTAATGAAAAACTGTTTTTT. Its translation is CAIRGGPNEKLFF.

The chain joins TRBV14 to TRBJ1-2; D may be TRBD1 (6 bases). The CDR3 consists of 15 residues. Between the trimmed V and J ends, which lost 0 bases and 4 bases, there was a span of 12 bases. CDR1 and CDR2 (germline): SGHDN, FVKESK. DNA of the CDR3: TGTGCCAGCAGCCAAGATATGACAGGACGCTATGGCTACACCTTC. This sequence encodes CASSQDMTGRYGYTF.

The V call is TRBV19, the J call TRBJ1-1; 10 bases agree with TRBD1. The CDR3 totals 15 residues. Per germline, CDR1 LNHDA and CDR2 SQIVND (reference sequence). J gave up 5 bases and V 6 bases, and 9 bases lay outside the gene matches. CDR3 amino acids: CASRPLDRGRTEAFF. Here the CDR3 DNA reads TGTGCCAGTAGACCCCTCGACAGGGGGCGAACTGAAGCTTTCTTT. Full variable domain (rest looked up from reference TRBV19 and TRBJ1-1): DGGITQSPKYLFRKEGQNVTLSCEQNLNHDAMYWYRQDPGQGLRLIYYSQIVNDFQKGDIAEGYSVSREKKESFPLTVTSAQKNPTAFYLCASRPLDRGRTEAFFGQGTRLTVV.

The V call is TRBV5-4, the J call TRBJ1-3; perhaps TRBD1 as D (6 bases). The germline gives CDR1 SGHNT, CDR2 YYREEE (reference sequence). V dropped 2 bases and J dropped 4 bases, with 10 bases sitting between them. This CDR3 is 14 amino acids long. The CDR3 loop is CASSFGGRGNTIYF. In nucleotides, the CDR3 is TGTGCCAGCAGCTTCGGGGGGCGCGGAAACACCATATATTTT.

The chain uses TRBV5-1 and TRBJ1-2, with D unresolved. CDR3 size: 15 residues. Germline values: CDR1 SGHRS, CDR2 YFSETQ. V was shortened by 4 bases and J by 4 bases, with 17 bases between the two germline ends. CDR3 DNA sequence: TGCGCCAGCAGCCCAAACGACGGACTTCTCTATGGCTACACCTTC. Amino acid sequence: CASSPNDGLLYGYTF.

The chain employs TRBV10-2 and TRBJ1-6; the D gene is possibly TRBD1 (5 bases). V dropped 3 bases and J dropped 4 bases, with 7 bases sitting between them. The CDR3 consists of 14 residues. Per the germline V gene, CDR1 is WSHSY and CDR2 is SAAADI. CDR3 nucleotides: TGCGCCAGCAGTGAAGACAGTTATAATTCACCCCTCCACTTT. Translation gives CASSEDSYNSPLHF.

The rearrangement uses TRBV19 and TRBJ2-1; 12 bases map to TRBD2. The ends lost 10 bases at V and 6 bases at J; junction bases unmatched: 4. CDR1 is LNHDA, CDR2 SQIVND, per germline (reference sequence). The CDR3 runs 13 residues. CDR3 residues: CATRTSGVNEQFF. The CDR3 bases are TGTGCCACCAGGACTAGCGGGGTCAATGAGCAGTTCTTC.

This sequence joins TRBV7-8 and TRBJ1-5; TRBD1 might be the D (5 bases). V lost 4 bases to trimming and J lost 9 bases, with 25 bases between them. This CDR3 spans 17 amino acids. Germline-derived CDR1 and CDR2 are SGHVS and FQNEAQ. In nucleotides, the CDR3 is TGTGCCAGCAGCTCAACAAACCCGGGACTTACGTTATGGCCCCAGCATTTT. Translating it yields CASSSTNPGLTLWPQHF. The variable domain in full, with the rest retrieved from reference TRBV7-8 and TRBJ1-5, is GAGVSQSPRYKVAKRGQDVALRCDPISGHVSLFWYQQALGQGPEFLTYFQNEAQLDKSGLPSDRFFAERPEGSVSTLKIQRTQQEDSAVYLCASSSTNPGLTLWPQHFGDGTRLSIL.

The chain links TRBV4-3 to TRBJ2-5, with TRBD2 matching over 8 bases. Germline V CDR1 and CDR2: LGHNA, YSLEER. The CDR3 covers 14 residues. V was clipped by 5 bases and J by 5 bases; unmatched bases: 7. CDR3 sequence: CASSYTSGHETQYF. In nucleotides, the CDR3 is TGCGCCAGCAGCTATACTAGCGGTCACGAGACCCAGTACTTC.

This clone occurred a few times. The V gene is TRBV6-6, the J gene TRBJ1-3, with TRBD1 as a possible D gene (6 bases). The CDR3 has 15 residues. Deletions cut 2 bases from V and 1 base from J, with 9 bases between. In germline, CDR1 is MNHNY, CDR2 SVGAGI (reference sequence). The CDR3 spells CASSYGGQSGNTIYF. The CDR3, as DNA: TGTGCCAGCAGTTACGGAGGACAGTCTGGAAACACCATATATTTT.

The rearrangement links TRBV7-2 to TRBJ2-5; the match to TRBD1 covers 7 bases. Germline V gene data show CDR1 as SGHTA and CDR2 as FQGNSA. Trimming removed 3 bases from V and 5 bases from J; junction bases left unmatched: 6. The CDR3 has 14 amino acids. Written as DNA, the CDR3 is TGTGCCAGCAGCTTCCGAGAGGGGGCCGAGACCCAGTACTTC. It encodes CASSFREGAETQYF.

V gene TRBV30 combines with J gene TRBJ2-5; maybe TRBD1 (6 bases). The CDR3 is 17 amino acids. CDR1 is GTSNPN, CDR2 SVGIG, per germline (reference sequence). V lost 4 bases to trimming and J lost 2 bases, with 23 bases between them. The CDR3 sequence: CAWTLREQGKNQETQYF. CDR3 in DNA: TGTGCCTGGACCCTACGAGAGCAGGGGAAGAATCAAGAGACCCAGTACTTC.

This clone was counted between two and nine times. The chain employs TRBV5-4 and TRBJ2-3; no clear D gene. This CDR3 has 13 amino acids. Looked up from germline, CDR1 is SGHNT and CDR2 is YYREEE (reference sequence). Trimming cost V 4 bases and J 2 bases, with 8 bases left between them. CDR3 bases: TGTGCCAGCAGCGCGACATCCACAGATACGCAGTATTTT. This translates into CASSATSTDTQYF.

V and J are TRBV7-2 and TRBJ1-3, with TRBD1 matching over 7 bases. V shed 1 base, J shed 3 bases, and the junction held 6 bases outside the gene matches. Germline values: CDR1 SGHTA, CDR2 FQGNSA. The CDR3 sequence is 16 residues long. This CDR3 reads CASSLVDRAGGNTIYF. The CDR3 coding sequence is TGTGCCAGCAGCTTAGTCGACAGGGCCGGTGGAAACACCATATATTTT. Drawing the rest from reference TRBV7-2 and TRBJ1-3, the complete variable domain is GAGVSQSPSNKVTEKGKDVELRCDPISGHTALYWYRQSLGQGLEFLIYFQGNSAPDKSGLPSDRFSAERTGGSVSTLTIQRTQQEDSAVYLCASSLVDRAGGNTIYFGEGSWLTVV.

Only one count was recorded for this clone. This sequence joins TRBV14 and TRBJ1-4, with TRBD1 matching 12 bases. The CDR3 has 16 residues. In germline, CDR1 is SGHDN, CDR2 FVKESK. The ends lost 4 bases at V and 7 bases at J; junction bases unmatched: 7. This CDR3 reads CASSRGTGGAFEKLFF. The DNA of the CDR3 is TGTGCCAGCAGCCGCGGGACAGGGGGCGCGTTTGAAAAACTGTTTTTT.

The chain carries TRBV19 and TRBJ1-1; tentatively, D is TRBD1 (6 bases). There are 16 residues in the CDR3. Germline values: CDR1 LNHDA, CDR2 SQIVND (reference sequence). Trimming took off 6 bases at V and 2 bases at J, with 19 bases between the two ends. The CDR3 sequence: CASSRRNYRVNTEAFF. For the CDR3, the DNA is TGTGCCAGTAGCCGGAGAAACTACAGGGTTAACACTGAAGCTTTCTTT.

This clone was observed a few times. The rearrangement uses TRBV10-1 and TRBJ2-5; 10 bases line up with TRBD1. Germline loops: CDR1 WNHNN, CDR2 SYGVQD (reference sequence). J gave up 2 bases and V 7 bases, and 7 bases lay outside the gene matches. This CDR3 has 15 amino acids. The CDR3 DNA reads TGCGCCAGCACCCCGACAGGGGGCCGTCAAGAGACCCAGTACTTC. Its translation: CASTPTGGRQETQYF.